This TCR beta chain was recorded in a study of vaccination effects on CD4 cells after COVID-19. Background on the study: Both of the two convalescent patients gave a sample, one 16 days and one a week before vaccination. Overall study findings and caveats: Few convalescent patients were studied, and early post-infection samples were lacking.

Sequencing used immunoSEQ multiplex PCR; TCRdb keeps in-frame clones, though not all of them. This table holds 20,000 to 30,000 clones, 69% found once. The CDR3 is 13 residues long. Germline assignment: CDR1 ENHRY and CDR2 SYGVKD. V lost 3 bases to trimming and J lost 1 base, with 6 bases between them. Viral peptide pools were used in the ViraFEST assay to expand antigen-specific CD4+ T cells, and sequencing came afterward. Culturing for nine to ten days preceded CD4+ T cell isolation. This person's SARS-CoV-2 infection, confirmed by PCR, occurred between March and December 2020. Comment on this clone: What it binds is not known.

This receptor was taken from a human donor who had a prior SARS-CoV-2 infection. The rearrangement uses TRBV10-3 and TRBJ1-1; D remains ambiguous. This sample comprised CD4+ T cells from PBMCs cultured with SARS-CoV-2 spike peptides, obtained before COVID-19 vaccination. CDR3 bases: TGTGCCATCAGTGACACTCAGAACACTGAAGCTTTCTTT. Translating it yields CAISDTQNTEAFF.